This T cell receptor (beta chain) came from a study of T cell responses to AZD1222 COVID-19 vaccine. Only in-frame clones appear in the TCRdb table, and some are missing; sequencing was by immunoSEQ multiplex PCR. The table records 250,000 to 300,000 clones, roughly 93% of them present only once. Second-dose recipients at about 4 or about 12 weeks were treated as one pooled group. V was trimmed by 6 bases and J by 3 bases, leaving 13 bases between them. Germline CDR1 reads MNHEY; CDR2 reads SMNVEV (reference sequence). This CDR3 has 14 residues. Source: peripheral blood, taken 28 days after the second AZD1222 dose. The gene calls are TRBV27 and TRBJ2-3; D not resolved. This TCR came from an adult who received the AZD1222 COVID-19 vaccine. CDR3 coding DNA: TGTGCCAGCAGGGTGGGGATAGGAACAGATACGCAGTATTTT. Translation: CASRVGIGTDTQYF.